The rows below give T cell receptor beta chains drawn from one sample of a study of CD8+CD57+ T cells in acquired aplastic anemia. TCRdb processed the reads anew with MiXCR; each CDR3 protein has one entry. The sample contains hundreds of thousands of distinct CDR3 sequences, approximately 33% of which appear only once. The specimen was sorted CD4+, CD8+, or CD8+CD57+ T cells (not recorded which) from PBMCs. The receptor source for this set is a human donor with aplastic anemia. CDR3s include the opening cysteine and the closing phenylalanine or tryptophan. D genes are given only for firm matches. Only part of the rows carry a size: once, few, many, or a class if the clone is expanded.

V gene	clone size	D gene	J gene	CDR3 protein	CDR3 DNA
TRBV7-9	many	TRBD1	TRBJ1-6	CASRSTGSASPLHF	TGTGCCAGCAGGTCGACAGGGTCGGCTTCACCCCTCCACTTT
TRBV7-3	-	TRBD2	TRBJ2-2	CASSSGLAGELFF	TGTGCCAGCAGCTCTGGACTAGCCGGGGAGCTGTTTTTT
TRBV3-1	once	-	TRBJ2-7	CASTGDQGRQQYF	TGTGCCAGCACAGGAGACCAGGGGAGGCAGCAGTACTTC
TRBV27	-	-	TRBJ2-7	CASSFNRDPDEQYF	TGTGCCAGCAGTTTTAATCGGGACCCCGACGAGCAGTACTTC
TRBV6-5	-	-	TRBJ1-3	CASSYPGSGNTIYF	TGTGCCAGCAGTTACCCGGGTAGCGGAAACACCATATATTTT
TRBV2	many	-	TRBJ2-7	CASRGTGYEQYF	TGTGCCAGCAGGGGTACCGGCTACGAGCAGTACTTC
TRBV2	many	-	TRBJ2-3	CATHWGPDTQYF	TGTGCCACCCACTGGGGTCCAGATACGCAGTATTTT
TRBV20-1	few	TRBD2	TRBJ2-4	CSARATSGVNIQYF	TGCAGTGCTAGAGCGACTAGCGGGGTGAACATTCAGTACTTC
TRBV12-3/TRBV12-4	few	-	TRBJ1-3	CASNQPQSRSGNTIYF	TGTGCCAGCAACCAGCCCCAGTCCAGGTCTGGAAACACCATATATTTT
TRBV5-6	few	TRBD1	TRBJ1-6	CASTTGGRGDNSPLHF	TGTGCCAGCACCACCGGAGGCAGGGGGGATAATTCACCCCTCCACTTT
TRBV25-1	many	-	TRBJ1-2	CASSEGPVYGYTF	TGTGCCAGCAGTGAGGGCCCGGTCTATGGCTACACCTTC
TRBV20-1	many	TRBD2	TRBJ2-1	CSARDGLVNEQFF	TGCAGTGCTAGAGATGGACTAGTCAATGAGCAGTTCTTC
TRBV5-1	-	TRBD2	TRBJ2-5	CASSFKGGREAKETQYF	TGCGCCAGCAGCTTCAAAGGTGGGCGGGAGGCTAAAGAGACCCAGTACTTC